The 23 T cell receptor beta chains below come from one sample, sequenced in a study of cytomegalovirus exposure and HLA in healthy donors. In the PCR, 60 Vbeta and 13 Jbeta primers were used. Data came from immunoSEQ multiplex PCR; TCRdb stores just in-frame clones and leaves some out. The data show more than 110,000 clones, around two thirds seen once. The sample was PBMCs. The receptors here all came from a woman aged 60-70 years in good health and CMV-seropositive.

The chain combines TRBV28 with TRBJ2-6; a possible D gene is TRBD2 (6 bases). V was trimmed by 5 bases and J by 0 bases, leaving 11 bases between them. This CDR3 region has 16 residues. The germline CDR1 and CDR2 sequences are MDHEN and SYDVKM. The CDR3 nucleotides are TGTGCCAGCAGTCCCCTAGCGTACTCTGGGGCCAACGTCCTGACTTTC. This sequence encodes CASSPLAYSGANVLTF.

This clone was seen more than once but under ten times. This rearrangement joins TRBV28 to TRBJ1-1; D is uncertain. Germline-derived CDR1 and CDR2 are MDHEN and SYDVKM. V was trimmed by 3 bases and J by 5 bases, leaving 16 bases between them. The CDR3 length is 15 residues. The CDR3 sequence: CASSFQSPGRTEAFF. As DNA, the CDR3 is TGTGCCAGCAGTTTTCAGAGCCCCGGGAGGACTGAAGCTTTCTTT.

The rearrangement joins TRBV7-9 to TRBJ1-4; D ambiguous. Germline CDR1 SEHNR, CDR2 FQNEAQ (reference sequence). V was pared by 1 base and J by 8 bases, with 14 bases between. The CDR3 loop spans 15 amino acids. The CDR3 sequence is CASSLDPPIEEKLFF. The DNA for the CDR3 is TGTGCCAGCAGCTTAGACCCCCCGATCGAGGAAAAACTGTTTTTT.

The sample holds a few counts of this clone. This chain uses TRBV10-3 with TRBJ1-3; D remains unclear. This CDR3 has 14 residues. V lost 0 bases to trimming and J lost 4 bases, with 7 bases between them. CDR1 and CDR2 (germline): ENHRY, SYGVKD. CDR3 DNA sequence: TGTGCCATCAGTGAGTCCTACGTCGGAAACACCATATATTTT. This sequence encodes CAISESYVGNTIYF.

The chain employs TRBV29-1 and TRBJ1-2; 8 positions agree with TRBD1. Germline values: CDR1 SQVTM, CDR2 ANQGSEA. The CDR3 consists of 13 residues. V shed 4 bases, J shed 5 bases, and the junction held 6 bases outside the gene matches. The CDR3 DNA sequence: TGCAGCGTTGGGACAGGGTTTGAATATGGCTACACCTTC. Amino acids: CSVGTGFEYGYTF.

This clone was detected only a few times. CDR3 in amino acids: CASKTGQPNEKLFF. DNA of the CDR3: TGTGCCAGCAAGACTGGACAGCCTAATGAAAAACTGTTTTTT. V is TRBV6-5 and J is TRBJ1-4, with D possibly matching TRBD1 (6 bases). Germline V gene lookup returns CDR1 MNHEY and CDR2 SVGAGI. The CDR3 loop spans 14 amino acids. The ends were cut back, 7 bases at V and 3 bases at J, with 12 bases in the middle.

V is TRBV5-4 and J is TRBJ2-3, with 11 bases that match TRBD2. This CDR3 has 16 amino acids. Germline V gene lookup returns CDR1 SGHNT and CDR2 YYREEE (reference sequence). With 1 base clipped from V and 0 bases from J, the junction kept 1 base outside the gene matches. CDR3 region: CASSLRLAGSTDTQYF. The CDR3 region has the DNA TGTGCCAGCAGCTTGAGACTAGCGGGGAGCACAGATACGCAGTATTTT.

The rearrangement uses TRBV7-2 and TRBJ2-2, with D perhaps matching TRBD2 (6 bases). Trimming removed 4 bases at V and 1 base at J, with 10 bases between. CDR3 length: 15 amino acids. The germline gives CDR1 SGHTA, CDR2 FQGNSA. The CDR3 loop reads CASSWRSGNTGELFF. The CDR3 DNA reads as TGTGCCAGCAGCTGGCGTAGCGGGAACACCGGGGAGCTGTTTTTT. Supplemented by reference TRBV7-2 and TRBJ2-2, the full variable domain reads GAGVSQSPSNKVTEKGKDVELRCDPISGHTALYWYRQSLGQGLEFLIYFQGNSAPDKSGLPSDRFSAERTGGSVSTLTIQRTQQEDSAVYLCASSWRSGNTGELFFGEGSRLTVL.

The genes are TRBV27 and TRBJ1-1, with 11 bases aligning to TRBD1. Germline CDR1 MNHEY, CDR2 SMNVEV (reference sequence). CDR3 size: 17 residues. Losses at the gene ends were 4 bases for V and 4 bases for J; bases not matched to a gene: 11. The chain's CDR3 is CASSSTIWTGGITEAFF. The CDR3 DNA is TGTGCCAGCAGTTCCACCATTTGGACAGGGGGCATCACTGAAGCTTTCTTT.

This clone appeared a few times. This chain uses TRBV7-9 with TRBJ2-3; perhaps TRBD2 as D (5 bases). The CDR3 contains 14 residues. The germline V and J ends were trimmed by 2 bases and 2 bases, with 8 bases remaining between them. Germline V lookup: CDR1 SEHNR, CDR2 FQNEAQ (reference sequence). The CDR3 DNA reads as TGTGCCAGCAGCTTACGAGGGCACACAGATACGCAGTATTTT. It translates to CASSLRGHTDTQYF. The full variable domain, rest sourced from reference TRBV7-9 and TRBJ2-3, is DTGVSQNPRHKITKRGQNVTFRCDPISEHNRLYWYRQTLGQGPEFLTYFQNEAQLEKSRLLSDRFSAERPKGSFSTLEIQRTEQGDSAMYLCASSLRGHTDTQYFGPGTRLTVL.

The CDR3 DNA reads TGTGCCAGTACCCTACAGGGAAACACTGAAGCTTTCTTT. Encoded protein: CASTLQGNTEAFF. V usage is TRBV19 and J usage is TRBJ1-1; a weak D match, TRBD1 (6 bases). Germline values: CDR1 LNHDA, CDR2 SQIVND (reference sequence). V lost 7 bases to trimming and J lost 2 bases, with 11 bases between them. CDR3 length: 13 residues.

In this sample, this clone turned up a few times. The chain links TRBV19 to TRBJ2-3; 11 positions match TRBD2. The ends lost 1 base at V and 2 bases at J; junction bases unmatched: 2. CDR3 length equals 16 residues. Germline V gives CDR1 LNHDA, CDR2 SQIVND (reference sequence). The DNA of the CDR3 is TGTGCCAGTAGTATAGGACTAGCGGGATACACAGATACGCAGTATTTT. Its protein is CASSIGLAGYTDTQYF. Based on the CDR3 plus reference TRBV19 and TRBJ2-3, the full variable domain is DGGITQSPKYLFRKEGQNVTLSCEQNLNHDAMYWYRQDPGQGLRLIYYSQIVNDFQKGDIAEGYSVSREKKESFPLTVTSAQKNPTAFYLCASSIGLAGYTDTQYFGPGTRLTVL.

The rearrangement uses TRBV28 and TRBJ1-3, with a weak D call TRBD1 (5 bases). V lost 3 bases, J lost 0 bases, and 9 bases lay in between. The CDR3 totals 15 residues. Germline V gene sequence: CDR1 MDHEN, CDR2 SYDVKM. CDR3 protein: CASSFRQLSGNTIYF. DNA of the CDR3: TGTGCCAGCAGTTTCCGACAGCTCTCTGGAAACACCATATATTTT. Using reference TRBV28 and TRBJ1-3 for the parts outside the CDR3, the full variable domain is DVKVTQSSRYLVKRTGEKVFLECVQDMDHENMFWYRQDPGLGLRLIYFSYDVKMKEKGDIPEGYSVSREKKERFSLILESASTNQTSMYLCASSFRQLSGNTIYFGEGSWLTVV.

In the case of this clone: Other nucleotide sequences in the sample specify the same CDR3. The rearrangement links TRBV28 to TRBJ1-1, with D hard to call. CDR1 MDHEN and CDR2 SYDVKM come from the germline V gene. V gave up 5 bases and J gave up 1 base, with 11 bases separating them. The CDR3 is 14 amino acids. CDR3 residues: CASSPLRQNTEAFF. The CDR3 nucleotides read TGTGCCAGCAGTCCCCTTAGACAGAACACTGAAGCTTTCTTT.

There are a few counts of this clone. The chain combines TRBV4-1 with TRBJ2-6, with 7 bases identical to TRBD2. Germline V CDR1 and CDR2: MGHRA, YSYEKL. The V and J ends lost 5 bases and 4 bases, in that order; junction bases with no gene match: 5. This CDR3 region has 15 residues. In DNA, the CDR3 is TGCGCCAGCAGCTGGGGGGGAGCCGGGGCCAACGTCCTGACTTTC. Translating it yields CASSWGGAGANVLTF.

This clone was seen just once. The chain carries TRBV5-4 and TRBJ2-3; 11 bases agree with TRBD2. The CDR3 totals 16 residues. Germline V gives CDR1 SGHNT, CDR2 YYREEE (reference sequence). The J segment lost 2 bases and the V segment lost 4 bases, leaving 6 bases of the junction unmatched. The CDR3 spells CASSGGTSGSTDTQYF. The DNA for the CDR3 is TGTGCCAGCAGCGGGGGGACTAGCGGTTCCACAGATACGCAGTATTTT.

This clone was recorded at least ten times. The chain employs TRBV27 and TRBJ1-1, with 7 bases identical to TRBD1. Trimming at V came to 7 bases and at J to 6 bases, leaving 2 bases not matched to a gene. This CDR3 has 11 amino acids. Germline V CDR1 and CDR2: MNHEY, SMNVEV (reference sequence). This chain's CDR3 is CASTRGAEAFF. CDR3 nucleotide sequence: TGTGCCAGCACCAGGGGGGCTGAAGCTTTCTTT.

This clone was observed a handful of times. The same CDR3 arises from other DNA sequences in this sample as well. This chain joins TRBV19 and TRBJ1-2, with TRBD1 identical over 7 bases. Germline assignment: CDR1 LNHDA and CDR2 SQIVND (reference sequence). Unmatched junction bases numbered 4, after V lost 7 bases and J lost 5 bases. There are 12 residues in the CDR3. The CDR3 coding sequence is TGTGCCAGTACGACAGGGCGATATGGCTACACCTTC. Amino acid sequence: CASTTGRYGYTF.

The CDR3 DNA sequence: TGTGCCAGCGGGGTGGGACAGTTAACAGATACGCAGTATTTT. This codes for CASGVGQLTDTQYF. The rearrangement links TRBV6-1 to TRBJ2-3, with 7 nucleotides matching TRBD1. CDR1 and CDR2 (germline): MNHNS, SASEGT. The CDR3 sequence is 14 residues long. The junction had 8 bases not matched to a gene; V was cut back by 8 bases and J by 3 bases.

This clone appeared a single time. V gene TRBV9 combines with J gene TRBJ1-1; 10 positions agree with TRBD1. V lost 4 bases to trimming and J lost 3 bases; unmatched junction nucleotides: 6. CDR1 and CDR2 from the germline V gene are SGDLS and YYNGEE. The length of the CDR3 is 15 residues. In nucleotides, the CDR3 is TGTGCCAGCAGCCTTTGGACAGGGGGGGACACTGAAGCTTTCTTT. Translating gives CASSLWTGGDTEAFF.

The chain links TRBV7-9 to TRBJ1-3; possible D gene TRBD1, 5 bases. Trimming stripped 5 bases from V and 0 bases from J, with 11 bases between. Germline-derived CDR1 and CDR2 are SEHNR and FQNEAQ (reference sequence). The CDR3 loop spans 15 amino acids. Here the CDR3 reads CASSQGGVSGNTIYF. CDR3 coding DNA: TGTGCCAGCAGCCAGGGAGGGGTCTCTGGAAACACCATATATTTT.

To note about this clone: A read error may account for a junction end that differs from germline. This chain connects TRBV7-9 to TRBJ2-7; TRBD1 is a possible D gene (6 bases). The CDR3 contains 12 residues. Germline V gene lookup returns CDR1 SEHNR and CDR2 FQNEAQ (reference sequence). CDR3 region: CSSSQDSYEQYF. CDR3 DNA: TGTTCCAGCAGCCAGGACAGCTACGAGCAGTACTTC.

This clone has more than one count but fewer than ten. The chain couples TRBV9 to TRBJ2-1; TRBD1 matches 8 bases. This CDR3 has 17 residues. V trimming: 4 bases; J trimming: 2 bases; junction bases outside the gene matches: 11. Germline CDR1 and CDR2: SGDLS and YYNGEE. For the CDR3, the DNA is TGTGCCAGCAGCTTTTCGTTAGACAGGGGACCCTACAATGAGCAGTTCTTC. Its protein is CASSFSLDRGPYNEQFF.